This TCR beta chain came from a study of chemoradiotherapy in HPV16-positive cancers. Study-level points and caveats: Candidate HPV-specific clones and E7-related TCR motifs grew in tumor during treatment.

CDR1 is DFQATT and CDR2 is SNEGSKA in the germline V gene (reference sequence). Trimming pared 7 bases from V and 1 base from J, leaving 7 bases between. The CDR3 consists of 11 residues. About this clone: Antigen specificity is unknown.

The protocol was immunoSEQ multiplex PCR, while the TCRdb copy is restricted to in-frame clones and leaves out a portion. The sample lists 30,000 to 40,000 clones, 80% to 95% occurring once. The sample was blood, taken from a patient who underwent chemoradiotherapy. The receptor was isolated from a human donor with HPV-associated anogenital cancer. The rearrangement joins TRBV20-1 to TRBJ1-1; no clear D gene. CDR3 bases: TGCAGTGTCACGGGGAACACTGAAGCTTTCTTT. Its translation: CSVTGNTEAFF.